This T cell receptor beta chain was documented in a study of cytotoxic CD8 clonotypes in ibrutinib-treated CLL. The CDR3 loop spans 16 amino acids. Germline CDR1 is MNHEY and CDR2 is SVGAGI. Trimming took off 2 bases at V and 9 bases at J, with 21 bases between the two ends. Assay: immunoSEQ multiplex PCR; the TCRdb copy retains only in-frame clones and omits some. The sample shows 250,000 or so clones, less than 75% of them seen only once. The sample was PBMCs, taken after 24 months of ibrutinib treatment. The TCR originated in a human donor with chronic lymphocytic leukemia. J is TRBJ2-3 and V is TRBV6-5, with TRBD1 as a possible D gene (6 bases). CDR3 in amino acids: CASSYALGGPLRTQYF. CDR3 DNA: TGTGCCAGCAGTTACGCGCTAGGGGGACCCCTGAGGACGCAGTATTTT.